This T cell receptor (beta chain) was retrieved from a study of blood T cell repertoires in COVID-19. Background on the study: The analysed material was cDNA or gDNA that came from T cells, B-cell-depleted T cells, or PBMCs.

Profiling relied on immunoSEQ multiplex PCR, and the TCRdb table lists in-frame clones only, not all of them. The table records roughly 300,000 clones, 87% of them present only once. The CDR3 loop spans 13 amino acids. With V trimmed by 5 bases and J by 8 bases, 5 bases remained unmatched. Participants were aged about 18 to 89 years, lived in under 25 US areas, and enrolled virtually. Donors in Cohort 3 counted as recovered after two negative PCRs, clearance, or symptom resolution. The sequenced material came from PBMCs or T cells enriched from blood (not recorded which). This receptor was obtained from a woman in her thirties who had recovered from COVID-19. The chain recombines TRBV12-3 or TRBV12-4 with TRBJ1-4; 7 bases are a match to TRBD1. CDR3 sequence reads: CASSTGEGEKLFF. The CDR3, as DNA: TGTGCCAGCAGTACAGGGGAAGGGGAAAAACTGTTTTTT.